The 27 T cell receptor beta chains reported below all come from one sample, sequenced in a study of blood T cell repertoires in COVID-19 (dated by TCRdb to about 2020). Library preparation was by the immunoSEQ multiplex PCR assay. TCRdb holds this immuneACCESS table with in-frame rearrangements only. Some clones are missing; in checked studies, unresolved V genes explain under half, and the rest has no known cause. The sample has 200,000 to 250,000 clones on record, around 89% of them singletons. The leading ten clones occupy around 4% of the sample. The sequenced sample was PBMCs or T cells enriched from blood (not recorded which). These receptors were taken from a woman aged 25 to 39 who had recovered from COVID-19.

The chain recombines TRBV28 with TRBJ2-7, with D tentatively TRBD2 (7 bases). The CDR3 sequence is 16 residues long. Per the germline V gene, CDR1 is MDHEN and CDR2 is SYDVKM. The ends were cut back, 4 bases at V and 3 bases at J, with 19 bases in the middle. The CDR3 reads CASSWASSGGGYEQYF. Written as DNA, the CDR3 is TGTGCCAGCAGTTGGGCATCTAGCGGAGGGGGCTACGAGCAGTACTTC.

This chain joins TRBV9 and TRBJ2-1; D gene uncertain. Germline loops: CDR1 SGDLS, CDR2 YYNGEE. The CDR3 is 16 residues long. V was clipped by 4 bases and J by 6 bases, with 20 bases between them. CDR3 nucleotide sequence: TGTGCCAGCAGCTCCGCCATTATGGAGAGCAGCAATGAGCAGTTCTTC. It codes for CASSSAIMESSNEQFF.

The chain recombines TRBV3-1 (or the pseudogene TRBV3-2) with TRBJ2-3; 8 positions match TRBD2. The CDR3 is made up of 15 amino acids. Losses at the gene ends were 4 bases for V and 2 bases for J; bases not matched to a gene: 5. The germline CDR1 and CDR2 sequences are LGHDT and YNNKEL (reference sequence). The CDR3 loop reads CASSPGGRNTDTQYF. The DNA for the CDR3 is TGTGCCAGCAGCCCGGGGGGGCGCAACACAGATACGCAGTATTTT.

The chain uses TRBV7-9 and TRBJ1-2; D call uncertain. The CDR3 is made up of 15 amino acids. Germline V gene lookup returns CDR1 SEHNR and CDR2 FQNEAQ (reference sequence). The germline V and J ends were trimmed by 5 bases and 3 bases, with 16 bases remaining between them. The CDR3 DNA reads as TGTGCCAGCAGCGCATCCGGGATGTTAGACTATGGCTACACCTTC. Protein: CASSASGMLDYGYTF. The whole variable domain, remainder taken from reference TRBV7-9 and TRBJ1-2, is DTGVSQNPRHKITKRGQNVTFRCDPISEHNRLYWYRQTLGQGPEFLTYFQNEAQLEKSRLLSDRFSAERPKGSFSTLEIQRTEQGDSAMYLCASSASGMLDYGYTFGSGTRLTVV.

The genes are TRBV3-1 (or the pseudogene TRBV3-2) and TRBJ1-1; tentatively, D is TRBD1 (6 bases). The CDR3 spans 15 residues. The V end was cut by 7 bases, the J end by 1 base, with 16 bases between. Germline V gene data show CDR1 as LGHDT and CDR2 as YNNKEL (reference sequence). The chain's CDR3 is CASNPKQGANTEAFF. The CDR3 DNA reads TGTGCCAGCAACCCTAAACAGGGCGCGAACACTGAAGCTTTCTTT.

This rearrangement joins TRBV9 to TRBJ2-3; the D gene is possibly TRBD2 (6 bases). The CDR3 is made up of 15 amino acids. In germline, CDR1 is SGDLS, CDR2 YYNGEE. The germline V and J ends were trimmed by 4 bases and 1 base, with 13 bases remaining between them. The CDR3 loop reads CASSTVGGGTDTQYF. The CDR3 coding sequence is TGTGCCAGCAGCACTGTGGGAGGAGGCACAGATACGCAGTATTTT.

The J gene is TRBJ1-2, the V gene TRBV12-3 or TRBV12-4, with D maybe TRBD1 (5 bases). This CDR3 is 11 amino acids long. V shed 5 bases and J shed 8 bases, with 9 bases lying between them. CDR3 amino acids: CASSRGQGYTF. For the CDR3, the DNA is TGTGCCAGCAGTCGTGGACAAGGCTACACCTTC.

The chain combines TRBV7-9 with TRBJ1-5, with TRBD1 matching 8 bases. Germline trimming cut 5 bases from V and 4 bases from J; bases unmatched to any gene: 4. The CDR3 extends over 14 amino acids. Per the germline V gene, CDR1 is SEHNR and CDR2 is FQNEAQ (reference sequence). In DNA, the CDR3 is TGTGCCAGCAGCCTTACAGGGGGGAATCAGCCCCAGCATTTT. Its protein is CASSLTGGNQPQHF.

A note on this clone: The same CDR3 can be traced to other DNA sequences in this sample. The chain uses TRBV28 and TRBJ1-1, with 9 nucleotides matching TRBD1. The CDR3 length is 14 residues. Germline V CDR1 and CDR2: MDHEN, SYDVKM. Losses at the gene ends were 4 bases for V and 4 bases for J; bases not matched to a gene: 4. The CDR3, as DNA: TGTGCCAGCAGTTCGGGACAGGGTCTCACTGAAGCTTTCTTT. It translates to CASSSGQGLTEAFF.

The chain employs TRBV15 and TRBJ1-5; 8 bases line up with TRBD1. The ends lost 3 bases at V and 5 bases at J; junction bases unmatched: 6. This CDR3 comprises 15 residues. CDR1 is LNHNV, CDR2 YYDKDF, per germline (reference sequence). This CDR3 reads CATSRVGQGYQPQHF. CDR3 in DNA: TGTGCCACCAGCAGGGTAGGACAGGGCTATCAGCCCCAGCATTTT.

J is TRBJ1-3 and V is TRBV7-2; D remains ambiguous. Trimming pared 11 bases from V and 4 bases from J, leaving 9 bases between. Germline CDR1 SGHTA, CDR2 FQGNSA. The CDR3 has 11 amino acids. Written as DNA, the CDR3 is TGTGCCTGGAGGGTCGGAAACACCATATATTTT. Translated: CAWRVGNTIYF.

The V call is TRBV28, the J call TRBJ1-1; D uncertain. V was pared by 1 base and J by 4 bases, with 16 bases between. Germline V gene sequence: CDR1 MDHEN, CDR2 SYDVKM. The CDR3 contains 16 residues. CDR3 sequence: CASSLLHLYRLTEAFF. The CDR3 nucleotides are TGTGCCAGCAGTTTATTGCACCTCTACCGACTCACTGAAGCTTTCTTT. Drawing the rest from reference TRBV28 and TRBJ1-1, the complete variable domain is DVKVTQSSRYLVKRTGEKVFLECVQDMDHENMFWYRQDPGLGLRLIYFSYDVKMKEKGDIPEGYSVSREKKERFSLILESASTNQTSMYLCASSLLHLYRLTEAFFGQGTRLTVV.

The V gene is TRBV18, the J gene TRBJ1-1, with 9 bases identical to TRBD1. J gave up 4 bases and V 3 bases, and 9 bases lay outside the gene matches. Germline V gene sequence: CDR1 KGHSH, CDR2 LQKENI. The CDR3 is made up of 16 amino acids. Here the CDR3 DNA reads TGTGCCAGCTCACCCCGTCGGGGACAGGGAGGCACTGAAGCTTTCTTT. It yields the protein CASSPRRGQGGTEAFF.

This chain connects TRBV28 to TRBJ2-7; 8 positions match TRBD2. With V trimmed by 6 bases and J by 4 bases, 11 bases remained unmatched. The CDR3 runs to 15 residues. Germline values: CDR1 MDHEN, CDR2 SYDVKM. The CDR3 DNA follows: TGTGCCAGCAGACCCGGGACTAGACCCTTTTACGAGCAGTACTTC. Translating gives CASRPGTRPFYEQYF.

The CDR3 DNA sequence: TGTGCCAGCAGTCCCTGGGACCCGGGAGCTGAAAATGAAAACAATGAGCAGTTCTTC. As protein: CASSPWDPGAENENNEQFF. This chain links TRBV27 with TRBJ2-1, with D maybe TRBD2 (6 bases). V was pared by 5 bases and J by 5 bases, with 28 bases between. This CDR3 is 19 amino acids long. Germline CDR1 and CDR2: MNHEY and SMNVEV (reference sequence).

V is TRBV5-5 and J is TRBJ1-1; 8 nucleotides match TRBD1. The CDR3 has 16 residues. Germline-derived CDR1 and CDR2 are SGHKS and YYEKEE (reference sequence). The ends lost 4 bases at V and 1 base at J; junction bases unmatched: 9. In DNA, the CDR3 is TGTGCCAGCAGCACCTACAGGGGGAGTGGGAACACTGAAGCTTTCTTT. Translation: CASSTYRGSGNTEAFF.

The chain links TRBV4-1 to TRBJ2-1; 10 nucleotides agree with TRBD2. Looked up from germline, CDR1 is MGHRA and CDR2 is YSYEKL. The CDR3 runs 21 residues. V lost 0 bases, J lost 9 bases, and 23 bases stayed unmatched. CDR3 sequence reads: CASSQEPSRRSTGTSDSEQFF. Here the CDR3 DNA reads TGCGCCAGCAGCCAAGAACCGTCACGGAGATCAACCGGGACTAGCGATAGTGAGCAGTTCTTC.

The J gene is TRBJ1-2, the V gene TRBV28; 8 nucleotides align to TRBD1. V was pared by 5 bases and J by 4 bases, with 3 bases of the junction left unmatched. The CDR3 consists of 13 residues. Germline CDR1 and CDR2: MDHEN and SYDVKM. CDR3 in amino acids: CASSEGQVYGYTF. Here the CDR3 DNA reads TGTGCCAGCAGTGAGGGACAGGTCTATGGCTACACCTTC.

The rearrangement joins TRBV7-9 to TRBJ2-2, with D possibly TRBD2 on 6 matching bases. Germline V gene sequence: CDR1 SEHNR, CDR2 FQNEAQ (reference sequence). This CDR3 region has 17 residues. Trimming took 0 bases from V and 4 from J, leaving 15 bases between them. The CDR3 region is CASSLAWRLAITGELFF. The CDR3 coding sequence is TGTGCCAGCAGCTTAGCGTGGAGGCTAGCGATCACCGGGGAGCTGTTTTTT.

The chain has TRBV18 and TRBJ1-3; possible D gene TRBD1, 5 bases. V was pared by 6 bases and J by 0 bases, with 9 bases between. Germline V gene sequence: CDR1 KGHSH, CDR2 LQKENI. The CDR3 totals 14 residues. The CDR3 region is CASSPGGSGNTIYF. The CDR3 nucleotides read TGTGCCAGCTCTCCGGGGGGCTCTGGAAACACCATATATTTT. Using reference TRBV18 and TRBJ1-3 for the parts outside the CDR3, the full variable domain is NAGVMQNPRHLVRRRGQEARLRCSPMKGHSHVYWYRQLPEEGLKFMVYLQKENIIDESGMPKERFSAEFPKEGPSILRIQQVVRGDSAAYFCASSPGGSGNTIYFGEGSWLTVV.

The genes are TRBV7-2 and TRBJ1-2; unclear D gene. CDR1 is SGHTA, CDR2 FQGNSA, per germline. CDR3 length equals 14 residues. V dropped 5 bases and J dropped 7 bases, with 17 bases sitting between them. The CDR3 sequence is CASSLTGGSFGYTF. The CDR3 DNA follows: TGTGCCAGCAGCCTTACTGGAGGGTCTTTTGGCTACACCTTC.

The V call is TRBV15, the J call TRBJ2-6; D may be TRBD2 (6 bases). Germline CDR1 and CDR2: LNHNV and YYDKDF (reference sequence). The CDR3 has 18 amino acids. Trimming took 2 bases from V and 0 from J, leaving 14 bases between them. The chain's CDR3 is CATSRSRGSTSGANVLTF. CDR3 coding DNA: TGTGCCACCAGCAGATCGCGGGGCTCTACCTCTGGGGCCAACGTCCTGACTTTC.

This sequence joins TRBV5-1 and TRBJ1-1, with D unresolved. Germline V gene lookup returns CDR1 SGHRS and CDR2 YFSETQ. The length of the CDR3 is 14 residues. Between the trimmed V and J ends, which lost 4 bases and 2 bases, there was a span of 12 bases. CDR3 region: CASSVTQTNTEAFF. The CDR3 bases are TGCGCCAGCAGCGTGACACAAACCAACACTGAAGCTTTCTTT.

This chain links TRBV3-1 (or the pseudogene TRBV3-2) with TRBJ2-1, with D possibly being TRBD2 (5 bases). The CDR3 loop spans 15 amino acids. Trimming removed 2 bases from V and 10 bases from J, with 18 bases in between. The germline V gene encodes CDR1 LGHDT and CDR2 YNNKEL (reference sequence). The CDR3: CASSQISGSRKEQFF. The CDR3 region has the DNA TGTGCCAGCAGCCAAATTTCTGGGAGCCGAAAGGAGCAGTTCTTC.

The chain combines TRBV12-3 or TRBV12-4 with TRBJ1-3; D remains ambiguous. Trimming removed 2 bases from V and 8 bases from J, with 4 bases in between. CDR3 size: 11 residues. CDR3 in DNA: TGTGCCAGCAGTTTACAGGACACCATATATTTT. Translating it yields CASSLQDTIYF.

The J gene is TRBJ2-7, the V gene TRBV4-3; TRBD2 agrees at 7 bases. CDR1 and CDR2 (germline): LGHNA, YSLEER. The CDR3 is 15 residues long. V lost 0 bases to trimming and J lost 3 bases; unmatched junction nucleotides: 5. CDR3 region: CASSQDLSGFYEQYF. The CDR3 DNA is TGCGCCAGCAGCCAAGATCTTAGCGGGTTCTACGAGCAGTACTTC.

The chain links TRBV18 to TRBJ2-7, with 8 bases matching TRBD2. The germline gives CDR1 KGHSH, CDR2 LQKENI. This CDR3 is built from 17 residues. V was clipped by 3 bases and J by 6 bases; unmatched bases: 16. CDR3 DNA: TGTGCCAGCTCACCGTCGGGAGCGGGAGAGGGTTTAGGCGAGCAGTACTTC. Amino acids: CASSPSGAGEGLGEQYF.